These T cell receptor beta chains were read from a single sample in a study of OX40 agonist ivuxolimab in advanced cancers. Repertoires were generated with immunoSEQ multiplex PCR, while TCRdb's copy carries only in-frame clones and drops some. This sample has 60,000 or so clones, with more than 85% found just once. The sample in question was CD4+ or CD8+ T cells sorted from blood, obtained in a trial of the OX40 agonist ivuxolimab. Receptor source: an adult with an advanced solid tumor such as melanoma, head and neck, liver or kidney cancer. CDR3s leave out the opening cysteine and the closing phenylalanine or tryptophan. Not all rows give a size; the values are once, few, many and, for expanded clones, a class.

j_gene	v_gene	abundance	CDR3aa
TRBJ1-1	TRBV19	NA	ASSNLQGMNTEAF
TRBJ2-6	TRBV4-3	NA	ASSQDNWVSGANVLT
TRBJ2-7	TRBV19	NA	ASSTRDRDEQY
TRBJ2-7	TRBV27	NA	ASSILATNTYEQY
TRBJ1-5	TRBV9	NA	ASSPEDSFNQPQH
TRBJ2-4	TRBV10-2	once	ATTSDVENIQY
TRBJ1-1	TRBV7-9	NA	ASSSGLNTEAF
TRBJ1-5	TRBV2	NA	ASRDGQLSNQPQH
TRBJ2-5	TRBV4-1	NA	ASSQGLGLQETQY
TRBJ2-3	TRBV13	NA	ASSAVGGRDTQY
TRBJ1-5	TRBV6-4	NA	ASIDRGLSQPQH
TRBJ2-4	TRBV10-1	NA	ASRSRDRGENIQY
TRBJ2-7	TRBV7-9	NA	ASSFSSSLLQIGD
TRBJ2-4	TRBV13	NA	ASSHRDLAKNIQY
TRBJ2-3	TRBV7-9	NA	ASTAPGLQGPDTQY
TRBJ2-7	TRBV10-3	NA	AISESAADYEQY
TRBJ2-4	TRBV4-1	NA	ASSQDNPLGIQY
TRBJ1-2	TRBV6-4	NA	ASSVGQGKIPNYGYT
TRBJ2-4	TRBV6-5	NA	ASSYAPGEPKNIQY
TRBJ2-7	TRBV6-5	NA	ASGVTNEQY
TRBJ2-3	TRBV6-1	NA	ASSEDAGGGTDTQY
TRBJ1-1	TRBV19	NA	ASSTPLNTEAF
TRBJ1-4	TRBV5-1	NA	ASSYLTNEKLF
TRBJ1-2	TRBV29-1	once	SVAAGDGDGYT
TRBJ2-5	TRBV7-9	NA	ASSKQGQETQY
TRBJ2-3	TRBV29-1	NA	SVETSGSWADTQY
TRBJ2-7	TRBV19	NA	ASSLAGSYEQY
TRBJ2-1	TRBV2	NA	ASFESPGDEQF
TRBJ2-7	TRBV7-9	NA	ASSSTDRGPGEQY
TRBJ1-2	TRBV5-1	NA	ASSLGASNYGYT
TRBJ1-1	TRBV27	NA	ASRITGATEAF
TRBJ2-1	TRBV7-7	NA	ASSLFRVFYNEQF
TRBJ1-2	TRBV27	NA	ASSLRVGENSNYGYT
TRBJ2-3	TRBV6-5	NA	ASSSDVGTDTQY
TRBJ2-7	TRBV6-5	NA	ASSYSNEGDEQY
TRBJ2-7	TRBV9	NA	ASSHTPGLAYEQY
TRBJ2-7	TRBV5-1	NA	ASSAPGTQEYEQY
TRBJ2-5	TRBV7-3	NA	ASSSPDGTETQY
TRBJ2-3	TRBV4-3	NA	ASSQDRDVTDTQY
TRBJ2-1	TRBV15	NA	ATSRAPLDKYNEQF
TRBJ2-1	TRBV2	NA	ASSEWGTSGIYEQF
TRBJ2-6	TRBV27	NA	ASSINGLANVLT
TRBJ2-7	TRBV27	NA	ASSLQTGGYEQY
TRBJ1-1	TRBV5-5	NA	ASSEGSTEAF
TRBJ1-4	TRBV29-1	NA	SVVDREDANEKLF
TRBJ2-1	TRBV19	NA	ASSIPESSYNEQF
TRBJ1-1	TRBV10-3	NA	AISESVTGGSEAF
TRBJ1-2	TRBV4-1	NA	ASSQDWSRANYGYT
TRBJ2-7	TRBV7-9	NA	ASSLEEGGVDEQY
TRBJ2-3	TRBV27	NA	ASSFYKLPSDTQY
TRBJ1-2	TRBV27	NA	ASSLQGAWGGYT
TRBJ1-2	TRBV27	NA	ASKSTRTVNYGYT
TRBJ1-1	TRBV13	NA	ASTEYTAGGWTEAF
TRBJ1-4	TRBV6-1	NA	ASSEWPSANEKLF
TRBJ1-1	TRBV7-9	NA	ASSLDSANTEAF
TRBJ1-4	TRBV7-6	NA	ASSSTGGINEKLF
TRBJ1-1	TRBV19	NA	ASSIGNTEAF
TRBJ1-5	TRBV7-9	NA	ASSLGGGSQPQH
TRBJ2-1	TRBV13	NA	ASSLGAGHYNEQF
TRBJ1-1	TRBV7-9	NA	ASSFDRGRDAAF